This T cell receptor beta chain was captured in a study of T cells in Graves' hyperthyroidism and ophthalmopathy. This clonotype has only a few counts. The antigen remains undetermined. A read error may account for a junction end that differs from germline. Study-wide findings and caveats: The model made its ophthalmopathy prediction, and onset followed a median approximately 7 months later. Ophthalmopathy and stable hyperthyroidism were separated by a 13 V-J model.

Regions amplified from RNA transcripts were the TCR beta CDR3 regions. HTBI primers were used for first-round RT-PCR of the TCR CDR3. MiXCR, applied by TCRdb to the multiplex PCR reads, yields one record per CDR3 protein. The sample contains hundreds of thousands of distinct CDR3 sequences, 13% to 15% of which appear only once. Germline V gene data show CDR1 as MGHRA and CDR2 as YSYEKL. CDR3 length: 15 residues. With a duration under 2 months, the hyperthyroidism was newly diagnosed in patients aged 18 to 65. PBMCs were obtained from approximately 10 ml fresh peripheral blood. Sequences were obtained from blood. This clonotype was obtained from a woman younger than 35 with Graves' hyperthyroidism. The rearrangement uses TRBV4-1 and TRBJ2-2, with D tentatively TRBD1 (5 bases). Here the CDR3 reads CASTQRQTNTGELFF. The CDR3, as DNA: TGCGCCAGCACCCAAAGACAGACAAACACCGGGGAGCTGTTTTTT.